These 30 T cell receptor beta chains were sequenced from one sample in a study of PD-1 blockade in classical Hodgkin lymphoma. Sequencing used immunoSEQ multiplex PCR; TCRdb keeps in-frame clones, though not all of them. The sample holds roughly 28,000 clones, 70% seen once. In every patient, relapse followed autologous stem cell transplantation, while exposure to brentuximab vedotin differed. The material was peripheral blood mononuclear cells (PBMCs), obtained before the second cycle of nivolumab. These receptors all stem from a human donor with classical Hodgkin lymphoma.

The rearrangement uses TRBV29-1 and TRBJ1-1, with 7 bases lining up with TRBD1. In germline, CDR1 is SQVTM, CDR2 ANQGSEA. Trimming cost V 3 bases and J 5 bases; bases outside gene matches: 6. This CDR3 is built from 13 residues. The CDR3 DNA is TGCAGCGTTGAGGGCAGGGGGGAGACTGAAGCTTTCTTT. Translating gives CSVEGRGETEAFF.

There are many counts of this clone. The V and J genes are TRBV28 and TRBJ2-7, with D hard to call. In germline, CDR1 is MDHEN, CDR2 SYDVKM. Trimming stripped 5 bases from V and 3 bases from J, with 5 bases between. The CDR3 contains 11 residues. The CDR3 DNA sequence: TGTGCCAGCAGTCTAATCTACGAGCAGTACTTC. Its protein product is CASSLIYEQYF. Variable domain in full (rest from reference TRBV28 and TRBJ2-7): DVKVTQSSRYLVKRTGEKVFLECVQDMDHENMFWYRQDPGLGLRLIYFSYDVKMKEKGDIPEGYSVSREKKERFSLILESASTNQTSMYLCASSLIYEQYFGPGTRLTVT.

CDR3 nucleotides: TGTGCCAGCAGCTCGTTCGGGATCCAGAACACTGAAGCTTTCTTT. Translated, it gives CASSSFGIQNTEAFF. The rearrangement uses TRBV7-8 and TRBJ1-1; D unclear. This CDR3 is built from 15 residues. In germline, CDR1 is SGHVS, CDR2 FQNEAQ. Between the trimmed V and J ends, which lost 4 bases and 1 base, there was a span of 13 bases.

This clone was seen a few times. The CDR3 spells CASSPGTDFTSVYNEQFF. The CDR3, as DNA: TGTGCCAGCTCACCTGGGACGGACTTTACTAGCGTCTACAATGAGCAGTTCTTC. The genes are TRBV18 and TRBJ2-1; TRBD2 matches 7 bases. V lost 3 bases, J lost 3 bases, and 14 bases stayed unmatched. The CDR3 runs to 18 residues. The germline CDR1 and CDR2 sequences are KGHSH and LQKENI.

This chain connects TRBV5-1 to TRBJ2-1, with 12 bases lining up with TRBD2. V was clipped by 4 bases and J by 9 bases; unmatched bases: 8. There are 15 residues in the CDR3. Germline lookup yields CDR1 SGHRS and CDR2 YFSETQ. CDR3 coding DNA: TGCGCCAGCAGCACACTAGCGGGAGGTGGGGTTGAGCAGTTCTTC. This encodes CASSTLAGGGVEQFF.

The V call is TRBV5-1, the J call TRBJ2-1, with 7 bases fitting TRBD2. Trimming at V came to 4 bases and at J to 5 bases, leaving 9 bases not matched to a gene. Germline V CDR1 and CDR2: SGHRS, YFSETQ. This CDR3 spans 15 amino acids. The CDR3 spells CASSPKAGFDNEQFF. In nucleotides, the CDR3 is TGCGCCAGCAGCCCTAAAGCGGGGTTCGACAATGAGCAGTTCTTC.

This clone was seen only a few times. The chain has TRBV18 and TRBJ1-1, with 9 bases lining up with TRBD1. Trimming cost V 4 bases and J 1 base; bases outside gene matches: 7. CDR1 KGHSH and CDR2 LQKENI come from the germline V gene. The CDR3 covers 16 residues. In DNA form, the CDR3 reads TGTGCCAGCTCACAAGGGACAGGGTCCAGGAACACTGAAGCTTTCTTT. This translates into CASSQGTGSRNTEAFF.

This sequence joins TRBV6-5 and TRBJ1-2; D is perhaps TRBD1 (6 bases). Per the germline V gene, CDR1 is MNHEY and CDR2 is SVGAGI. This CDR3 is 13 amino acids long. The ends were cut back, 5 bases at V and 4 bases at J, with 11 bases in the middle. CDR3 sequence: CASSSTGSYGYTF. The DNA for the CDR3 is TGTGCCAGCAGTAGCACAGGGAGCTATGGCTACACCTTC.

The chain uses TRBV4-1 and TRBJ2-3; 15 bases align to TRBD2. V was clipped by 0 bases and J by 4 bases; unmatched bases: 2. The germline V gene has CDR1 MGHRA and CDR2 YSYEKL. The CDR3 covers 17 residues. The chain's CDR3 is CASSQDRTSGGADTQYF. CDR3 in DNA: TGCGCCAGCAGCCAAGATCGGACTAGCGGGGGGGCAGATACGCAGTATTTT.

The chain is built from TRBV30 and TRBJ1-5; D might be TRBD1 (5 bases). The germline CDR1 and CDR2 sequences are GTSNPN and SVGIG (reference sequence). V was cut by 2 bases and J by 5 bases, with 10 bases left in between. The CDR3 extends over 13 amino acids. The CDR3 spells CAWSSGSDQPQHF. The CDR3 region has the DNA TGTGCCTGGAGTTCAGGGTCGGATCAGCCCCAGCATTTT.

This clone was counted between two and nine times. The CDR3, as DNA: TGTGCCAGTAGTCCATGGACCCCAGGGACAGAAAAACTGTTTTTT. It codes for CASSPWTPGTEKLFF. The gene calls are TRBV19 and TRBJ1-4; TRBD1 is a possible D gene (6 bases). Trimming took off 5 bases at V and 8 bases at J, with 18 bases between the two ends. The length of the CDR3 is 15 residues. Germline V lookup: CDR1 LNHDA, CDR2 SQIVND (reference sequence).

The rearrangement joins TRBV5-1 to TRBJ1-2; D is undetermined. CDR3 length: 16 residues. Germline V gene lookup returns CDR1 SGHRS and CDR2 YFSETQ. V lost 3 bases, J lost 4 bases, and 19 bases lay in between. CDR3: CASSWEEGRSLYGYTF. The CDR3, as DNA: TGCGCCAGCAGCTGGGAGGAGGGCAGATCTCTCTATGGCTACACCTTC.

The V and J genes are TRBV6-5 and TRBJ2-7; D is perhaps TRBD1 (6 bases). The germline gives CDR1 MNHEY, CDR2 SVGAGI. V shed 6 bases and J shed 1 base, with 13 bases lying between them. The CDR3 loop spans 14 amino acids. In DNA form, the CDR3 reads TGTGCCAGCAGCTATAGGACAGTTTCCTACGAGCAGTACTTC. This translates into CASSYRTVSYEQYF.

The gene calls are TRBV19 and TRBJ1-2, with 8 bases aligning to TRBD1. The V gene end was trimmed by 6 bases and the J gene end by 4 bases; junction bases not matched to a gene: 7. The CDR3 has 14 amino acids. In germline, CDR1 is LNHDA, CDR2 SQIVND (reference sequence). In DNA, the CDR3 is TGTGCCAGTAGAGCACAGGGGGGCCTCTATGGCTACACCTTC. It translates to CASRAQGGLYGYTF.

The chain couples TRBV7-9 to TRBJ2-1; no clear D gene. CDR3 size: 16 residues. V dropped 2 bases and J dropped 0 bases, with 11 bases sitting between them. CDR1 and CDR2 from the germline V gene are SEHNR and FQNEAQ (reference sequence). CDR3 nucleotides: TGTGCCAGCAGCTTAATGAGTCTGAGCTCCTACAATGAGCAGTTCTTC. Encoded protein: CASSLMSLSSYNEQFF.

This chain uses TRBV11-2 with TRBJ2-1, with 13 nucleotides matching TRBD2. CDR1 is SGHAT, CDR2 FQNNGV, per germline. V lost 5 bases to trimming and J lost 9 bases; unmatched junction nucleotides: 10. The CDR3 has 16 residues. CDR3 in amino acids: CASSTSLAGGLSEQFF. The CDR3 DNA is TGTGCCAGCAGCACCTCACTAGCGGGAGGGCTCAGTGAGCAGTTCTTC.

The chain is built from TRBV6-5 and TRBJ2-7, with a weak D call TRBD1 (6 bases). The CDR3 contains 15 residues. V lost 5 bases and J lost 2, with 16 bases in between. CDR1 and CDR2 (germline): MNHEY, SVGAGI. In DNA, the CDR3 is TGTGCCAGCAGTCCCATGACAGGTTGGCCCTACGAGCAGTACTTC. Encoded protein: CASSPMTGWPYEQYF.

The V gene is TRBV6-5, the J gene TRBJ2-7, with TRBD2 as a possible D gene (6 bases). The CDR3 runs 12 residues. Trimming cost V 8 bases and J 6 bases, with 14 bases left between them. CDR1 is MNHEY and CDR2 is SVGAGI in the germline V gene. CDR3 sequence (DNA): TGTGCCAGCGGACTATTCGGTGCCGAGCAGTACGTC. It codes for CASGLFGAEQYV.

The V and J genes are TRBV28 and TRBJ2-7; 7 nucleotides align to TRBD1. The V gene's germline CDR1 is MDHEN and CDR2 SYDVKM. The CDR3 is 14 amino acids. The V and J ends lost 7 bases and 5 bases, in that order; junction bases with no gene match: 11. The DNA for the CDR3 is TGTGCCAGCACCCCGCGAGGGGGCGAGGACGAGCAGTACGTC. Protein sequence: CASTPRGGEDEQYV.

This chain links TRBV10-2 with TRBJ1-5; D is unresolved. The CDR3 is 12 residues long. CDR1 WSHSY and CDR2 SAAADI come from the germline V gene. Trimming removed 3 bases at V and 5 bases at J, with 5 bases between. CDR3 amino acids: CASSDGDQPQHF. The CDR3 bases are TGCGCCAGCAGTGACGGGGATCAGCCCCAGCATTTT.

This sequence joins TRBV5-1 and TRBJ1-1; D gene uncertain. CDR3 size: 15 residues. Trimming took off 0 bases at V and 0 bases at J, with 9 bases between the two ends. In germline, CDR1 is SGHRS, CDR2 YFSETQ. CDR3 loop: CASSLGPLMNTEAFF. CDR3 sequence (DNA): TGCGCCAGCAGCTTGGGCCCGCTCATGAACACTGAAGCTTTCTTT.

A few counts support this clone. The chain joins TRBV27 to TRBJ2-2; no firm D call. CDR3 length: 12 residues. V was pared by 3 bases and J by 4 bases, with 3 bases between. Per the germline V gene, CDR1 is MNHEY and CDR2 is SMNVEV (reference sequence). The CDR3 nucleotides read TGTGCCAGCAGTTTTTCCACCGGGGAGCTGTTTTTT. The encoded protein is CASSFSTGELFF.

The table lists this clone with a few counts. The chain has TRBV30 and TRBJ2-2; D may be TRBD1 (5 bases). CDR3 length: 15 amino acids. Trimming removed 0 bases from V and 0 bases from J, with 8 bases in between. Germline V gene sequence: CDR1 GTSNPN, CDR2 SVGIG (reference sequence). The CDR3 DNA sequence: TGTGCCTGGAGTGTAGTAGGGGCGAACACCGGGGAGCTGTTTTTT. This codes for CAWSVVGANTGELFF.

The V and J genes are TRBV27 and TRBJ1-1; D unclear. V shed 4 bases and J shed 4 bases, with 10 bases lying between them. The CDR3 spans 13 residues. Looked up from germline, CDR1 is MNHEY and CDR2 is SMNVEV (reference sequence). DNA of the CDR3: TGTGCCAGCAGTTATAAACCGGGCACTGAAGCTTTCTTT. Amino acid sequence: CASSYKPGTEAFF.

This rearrangement joins TRBV6-6 to TRBJ1-1; 7 bases map to TRBD1. Losses at the gene ends were 4 bases for V and 5 bases for J; bases not matched to a gene: 10. Germline V gene lookup returns CDR1 MNHNY and CDR2 SVGAGI (reference sequence). The CDR3 is 15 residues long. The CDR3 reads CASSFRHLQGTEAFF. The CDR3 DNA reads as TGTGCCAGCAGTTTCCGCCACCTACAGGGGACTGAAGCTTTCTTT.

This clone showed up just a few times. The sample has other DNA sequences that encode this CDR3 too. The V and J genes are TRBV19 and TRBJ1-2, with D perhaps matching TRBD1 (5 bases). The CDR3 loop spans 13 amino acids. V gave up 5 bases and J gave up 4 bases, with 11 bases separating them. The germline gives CDR1 LNHDA, CDR2 SQIVND (reference sequence). The CDR3 nucleotides are TGTGCCAGTAGTTTTGGGCAGGGCTATGGCTACACCTTC. This sequence encodes CASSFGQGYGYTF.

There are a few counts of this clone. At the DNA level, this CDR3 is encoded by other sequences in the same sample as well. The chain has TRBV18 and TRBJ2-7; D is undetermined. CDR1 and CDR2 from the germline V gene are KGHSH and LQKENI. The CDR3 spans 14 residues. The V gene lost 3 bases and the J gene lost 1 base, with 10 bases spanning the gap. The CDR3 DNA sequence: TGTGCCAGCTCACCTGACCCAGTATCCTACGAGCAGTACGTC. Encoded protein: CASSPDPVSYEQYV.

This chain joins TRBV14 and TRBJ2-1; 9 bases map to TRBD2. Germline CDR1 reads SGHDN; CDR2 reads FVKESK. The length of the CDR3 is 17 residues. J lost 5 bases, V lost 0 bases, and 8 bases had no gene match. CDR3 DNA: TGTGCCAGCAGCCAAGATACGTGGCTAGCGGGGCACAATGAGCAGTTCTTC. It translates to CASSQDTWLAGHNEQFF.

The chain links TRBV30 to TRBJ2-3; no clear D gene. CDR3 length equals 15 residues. Trimming removed 3 bases at V and 0 bases at J, with 13 bases between. CDR1 is GTSNPN and CDR2 is SVGIG in the germline V gene (reference sequence). The CDR3 sequence is CAWRGLSFSTDTQYF. The CDR3 DNA reads as TGTGCCTGGAGGGGTCTTAGCTTCAGCACAGATACGCAGTATTTT.

This clone was recorded a few times. One end of the junction fails to match germline, which may point to a read error. The chain recombines TRBV19 with TRBJ2-1; D may be TRBD2 (6 bases). Germline V gene sequence: CDR1 LNHDA, CDR2 SQIVND (reference sequence). This CDR3 has 14 amino acids. The CDR3 DNA reads as TGTGCCAGTAGTATCCGGGACTCCTTCAATGAGCAGTTCTTC. Translated: CASSIRDSFNEQFF.